Given below is one TCR beta chain in context. This CDR3 spans 13 amino acids. V dropped 1 base and J dropped 8 bases, with 11 bases sitting between them. CDR1 is SGHTA and CDR2 is FQGNSA in the germline V gene. These data originate in a study of blood T cell repertoires in COVID-19. For the study at large: Specimens from acute and convalescent COVID-19 originated in the United States, Italy and Spain. T cells, B-cell-depleted T cells, or PBMCs supplied cDNA or gDNA.

Original data processing: Reference gene primer amplification in the assay estimated nucleated cell counts. Profiled with immunoSEQ multiplex PCR; TCRdb holds only in-frame clones, not every one. For V, J and clone size, that table is used; D and trimming come from the DNA. The profile shows around 230,000 clones, 88% of them singletons. The genes are TRBV7-2 and TRBJ1-2; TRBD1 is a possible D gene (6 bases). This receptor was identified in a woman in her 30s who had recovered from COVID-19. Sequencing input: PBMCs or T cells enriched from blood (not recorded which). DNA for the CDR3: TGTGCCAGCAGCTTAGATTCAGGGGTGGGCTACACCTTC. It translates to CASSLDSGVGYTF.